This note documents a single T cell receptor beta chain sequence. Its binding antigen is unknown. Base-call qualities are not available, and no considerably larger clone is one nucleotide away. These data belong to a study of blood T cell repertoires in COVID-19 (dated by TCRdb to 2018 to 2021). Background on the whole study: Collaborator samples came from the United States, Italy and Spain and covered acute and convalescent phases of COVID-19. The material from the prospective study consisted of cDNA or gDNA derived from T cells, B-cell-depleted T cells, or PBMCs. The dataset comprised deeply sampled blood TCRbeta repertoires from subjects exposed to, actively infected with, or recovered from COVID-19. The repertoires were made available in a free public database intended to serve as a resource for research on the immune response to SARS-CoV-2. Samples came from the ongoing ImmuneRACE study (first 160 participants) plus 1,254 subjects from 6 global collaborators. Nearly every sample came with metadata listing a de-identified subject ID, COVID-19 status, age in years and sex. Where available, HLA class I and class II types were taken from metadata supplied by the sample provider and were not determined by assay-based typing.

TCRbeta CDR3 regions were amplified from genomic DNA by means of the immunoSEQ Assay, a bias-controlled multiplex PCR. In the original analysis: Nucleated cell counts per sample were estimated from amplification of reference gene primers within the assay. To quantify the absolute abundance of each unique TCRbeta CDR3 rearrangement, sequence reads were collapsed and filtered. For each sample, productive Simpson clonality was calculated as the square root of Simpson's diversity index across productive rearrangements. TCRdb holds this immuneACCESS table with in-frame rearrangements only. Some clones are missing; in checked studies, unresolved V genes explain under half, and the rest has no known cause. V and J calls and clone size are those listed in that table; D and trimming were worked out from the DNA. The sample profile shows approximately 80,000 clones; 81% of them were found once. The ten largest clones add up to 44% of the sample.

The paper's findings and limits, for the study overall: The amount of clinical and demographic metadata varied by source and participant and was provided uncurated.

Collaborating institutions collected whole blood in K2EDTA tubes following their own protocols. For TCRbeta analysis, collaborators shipped samples in one of three forms: frozen whole blood, isolated PBMCs, or DNA extracted from either of those sample types. The germline V end is reduced by 5 bases and the J end by 3 bases; junction bases left unmatched: 9. Reading the germline V gene (reference sequence) gives CDR1 SEHNR and CDR2 FQNEAQ. Including the terminal cysteine and phenylalanine, the CDR3 comprises 16 residues. The DNA shown is the 48-base CDR3, in frame from base 1. This sequence was found in a man aged 80 or over with acute or convalescent COVID-19. The source material was peripheral blood. The V gene is TRBV7-9 and the J gene is TRBJ2-2; 7 middle bases align to TRBD1. Here the CDR3 is given as CASSPRSTGDTGELFF. The DNA is as follows: TGTGCCAGCAGCCCCCGGAGTACAGGGGACACCGGGGAGCTGTTTTTT.